Listed here are 29 T cell receptor beta chains from one sample, sequenced in a study of identical twins. TCRdb re-called the 5' RACE reads through MiXCR, storing one row per CDR3 protein. The profile shows 510,000 or so distinct CDR3 sequences, 13% to 15% of them singletons. This same sample was also part of a study on yellow fever vaccine responses in identical twins.

The sample taken for sequencing was CD4+ T cells sorted from blood. The receptor set was obtained from a woman younger than 35 in good health.

This chain joins TRBV4-2 and TRBJ2-1; D not resolved. Deletions cut 4 bases from V and 9 bases from J, with 13 bases between. In germline, CDR1 is LGHNA, CDR2 YNFKEQ. The CDR3 runs 13 residues. The CDR3 is CASSPFDGVEQFF. DNA of the CDR3: TGTGCCAGCAGCCCCTTCGATGGTGTTGAGCAGTTCTTC.

This clonotype was seen more than once but under ten times. This chain links TRBV20-1 with TRBJ2-2; 10 bases map to TRBD2. V trimming: 4 bases; J trimming: 6 bases; junction bases outside the gene matches: 8. Germline V CDR1 and CDR2: DFQATT, SNEGSKA (reference sequence). CDR3 length: 15 amino acids. CDR3 sequence reads: CSATRTSGRPGELFF. CDR3 bases: TGCAGTGCTACTCGGACTAGCGGCCGGCCCGGGGAGCTGTTTTTT.

CDR3 region: CATSGLYNEQFF. The DNA of the CDR3 is TGTGCCACCAGTGGCCTCTACAATGAGCAGTTCTTC. The chain links TRBV24-1 to TRBJ2-1; D unresolved. The ends were cut back, 5 bases at V and 3 bases at J, with 4 bases in the middle. The V gene's germline CDR1 is KGHDR and CDR2 SFDVKD. CDR3 length equals 12 residues.

This rearrangement joins TRBV5-6 to TRBJ2-7; no clear D gene. Per germline, CDR1 SGHDT and CDR2 YYEEEE. The CDR3 has 12 amino acids. V was clipped by 1 base and J by 6 bases, with 8 bases between them. The CDR3 bases are TGTGCCAGCAGCTTGTTTCTTTTCGAGCAGTACTTC. Protein: CASSLFLFEQYF.

This clonotype was found a few times. V gene TRBV12-3 or TRBV12-4 combines with J gene TRBJ2-7, with 10 positions matching TRBD1. Trimming removed 8 bases from V and 2 bases from J; junction bases left unmatched: 9. The CDR3 spans 15 residues. The CDR3 nucleotides are TGTGCCAGCGCCTCCATGGGACAGGGGACCTACGAGCAGTACTTC. It encodes CASASMGQGTYEQYF.

This sequence joins TRBV2 and TRBJ1-1, with 11 bases that match TRBD1. The CDR3 length is 12 residues. The germline V gene encodes CDR1 SNHLY and CDR2 FYNNEI. Trimming removed 3 bases from V and 11 bases from J; junction bases left unmatched: 2. The DNA of the CDR3 is TGTGCCAGCAGTGATCGGGACAGGGGGGCTTTCTTT. Its protein product is CASSDRDRGAFF.

The chain links TRBV9 to TRBJ2-1; D call uncertain. CDR1 and CDR2 from the germline V gene are SGDLS and YYNGEE. The CDR3 consists of 15 residues. V lost 0 bases and J lost 1, with 8 bases in between. This chain's CDR3 is CASSVAAGSYNEQFF. The DNA for the CDR3 is TGTGCCAGCAGCGTAGCGGCAGGATCCTACAATGAGCAGTTCTTC.

The rearrangement uses TRBV10-2 and TRBJ2-2; D may be TRBD1 (6 bases). CDR1 is WSHSY and CDR2 is SAAADI in the germline V gene. The CDR3 is 15 residues long. Trimming cost V 4 bases and J 2 bases, with 11 bases left between them. CDR3 residues: CASSGQVLNTGELFF. CDR3 DNA: TGCGCCAGCAGTGGACAGGTCCTCAACACCGGGGAGCTGTTTTTT.

This clonotype was picked up a small number of times. This rearrangement joins TRBV6-1 to TRBJ1-1; D perhaps matches TRBD1 (6 bases). Trimming took off 2 bases at V and 7 bases at J, with 11 bases between the two ends. In germline, CDR1 is MNHNS, CDR2 SASEGT. This CDR3 spans 13 amino acids. The CDR3 spells CASSERGAREAFF. CDR3 in DNA: TGTGCCAGCAGTGAAAGGGGGGCGCGTGAAGCTTTCTTT.

The CDR3 sequence: CASSLWVGRTDTQYF. In nucleotides, the CDR3 is TGTGCCAGCTCCCTTTGGGTGGGAAGGACAGATACGCAGTATTTT. The gene calls are TRBV18 and TRBJ2-3; no definite D call. Germline-derived CDR1 and CDR2 are KGHSH and LQKENI. The germline V and J ends were trimmed by 6 bases and 3 bases, with 16 bases remaining between them. The CDR3 loop spans 15 amino acids.

The chain carries TRBV18 and TRBJ2-1; D possibly matches TRBD1 or TRBD2 (5 bases each). The CDR3 is 15 amino acids. Trimming took off 2 bases at V and 7 bases at J, with 15 bases between the two ends. CDR1 and CDR2 from the germline V gene are KGHSH and LQKENI. CDR3 nucleotide sequence: TGTGCCAGCTCACCAATGGGGGTCGCTGGGAATGAGCAGTTCTTC. Protein product: CASSPMGVAGNEQFF.

This clonotype was seen a few times. CDR3 coding DNA: TGTGCCAGCAGTTTTTCCCGGGGGGGGGATACGCAGTATTTT. This translates into CASSFSRGGDTQYF. V usage is TRBV12-3 or TRBV12-4 and J usage is TRBJ2-3; 8 bases map to TRBD2. CDR3 length: 14 amino acids. V lost 3 bases and J lost 6; bases outside the gene matches: 5.

This clonotype was seen a handful of times. J is TRBJ2-2 and V is TRBV5-1; 16 nucleotides align to TRBD2. With 4 bases clipped from V and 1 base from J, the junction kept 10 bases outside the gene matches. The CDR3 is 20 amino acids. Germline lookup yields CDR1 SGHRS and CDR2 YFSETQ. For the CDR3, the DNA is TGCGCCAGCAGCCGGATGGGACTAGCGGGAGGGATATTGAACACCGGGGAGCTGTTTTTT. Translated, it gives CASSRMGLAGGILNTGELFF.

This clonotype has a handful of counts. The chain has TRBV7-2 and TRBJ2-3, with 7 bases matching TRBD2. CDR1 and CDR2 from the germline V gene are SGHTA and FQGNSA. J lost 6 bases, V lost 2 bases, and 5 bases had no gene match. CDR3 size: 14 residues. In nucleotides, the CDR3 is TGTGCCAGCAGCTTACGCGGGAGCAGGGATACGCAGTATTTT. This encodes CASSLRGSRDTQYF.

The rearrangement joins TRBV5-5 to TRBJ2-7, with TRBD1 matching over 9 bases. Germline loops: CDR1 SGHKS, CDR2 YYEKEE (reference sequence). The J segment lost 4 bases and the V segment lost 4 bases, leaving 6 bases of the junction unmatched. The length of the CDR3 is 14 residues. CDR3 loop: CASSDRQGGYEQYV. The DNA for the CDR3 is TGTGCCAGCAGCGACAGACAGGGGGGATACGAGCAGTACGTC.

The chain uses TRBV24-1 and TRBJ2-2; D might be TRBD1 or TRBD2, each matching 7 bases. Germline assignment: CDR1 KGHDR and CDR2 SFDVKD. Trimming cost V 0 bases and J 0 bases, with 13 bases left between them. CDR3 length equals 18 residues. DNA of the CDR3: TGTGCCACCAGTGATTTGGGGGGGGGACAGCCGAACACCGGGGAGCTGTTTTTT. This gives the protein CATSDLGGGQPNTGELFF.

The chain combines TRBV7-2 with TRBJ2-4; 8 bases fit TRBD2. Germline CDR1 is SGHTA and CDR2 is FQGNSA. The V gene end was trimmed by 5 bases and the J gene end by 5 bases; junction bases not matched to a gene: 8. This CDR3 is built from 15 residues. The CDR3: CASSRGGHLENIQYF. In nucleotides, the CDR3 is TGTGCCAGCAGCCGGGGGGGACATCTAGAAAACATTCAGTACTTC.

This clonotype was seen a few times. The V call is TRBV5-5, the J call TRBJ1-1; 9 bases line up with TRBD1. The CDR3 covers 16 residues. The junction had 12 bases not matched to a gene; V was cut back by 3 bases and J by 6 bases. Germline CDR1 SGHKS, CDR2 YYEKEE (reference sequence). Here the CDR3 DNA reads TGTGCCAGCAGCTCAGGGACAGGGTCGGGGAAGCCTGAAGCTTTCTTT. This codes for CASSSGTGSGKPEAFF.

This chain uses TRBV6-2 or TRBV6-3 with TRBJ1-4; TRBD1 might be the D (5 bases). CDR3 length: 14 residues. Germline V gene sequence: CDR1 MNHEY, CDR2 SVGEGT. V was shortened by 4 bases and J by 5 bases, with 11 bases between the two germline ends. CDR3 amino acids: CASSLGLLNEKLFF. CDR3 DNA: TGTGCCAGCAGTTTGGGGCTGTTAAATGAAAAACTGTTTTTT.

This clonotype was found a few times. The chain joins TRBV10-3 to TRBJ2-7; D not certain. Germline V gene sequence: CDR1 ENHRY, CDR2 SYGVKD. Between the trimmed V and J ends, which lost 3 bases and 6 bases, there was a span of 12 bases. This CDR3 is 13 amino acids long. CDR3 protein: CAISDPPRVEQYF. The CDR3 bases are TGTGCCATCAGTGACCCCCCAAGGGTCGAGCAGTACTTC.

In this sample, this clonotype turned up many times. This chain links TRBV6-2 or TRBV6-3 with TRBJ1-2, with TRBD1 as a possible D gene (6 bases). The CDR3 is 15 amino acids. V gave up 2 bases and J gave up 0 bases, with 10 bases separating them. CDR1 and CDR2 (germline): MNHEY, SVGEGT. The CDR3 nucleotides read TGTGCCAGCAGTTACGGGGGACACTCTAACTATGGCTACACCTTC. Translating it yields CASSYGGHSNYGYTF.

CDR3 amino acids: CASSYGSGTYNEQFF. The CDR3 DNA sequence: TGTGCCAGCAGTTATGGTAGCGGAACCTACAATGAGCAGTTCTTC. The chain has TRBV6-5 and TRBJ2-1, with TRBD2 as a possible D gene (6 bases). The CDR3 consists of 15 residues. Between the trimmed V and J ends, which lost 3 bases and 2 bases, there was a span of 11 bases. The germline gives CDR1 MNHEY, CDR2 SVGAGI.

A few counts support this clonotype. The chain recombines TRBV6-1 with TRBJ1-6; D not certain. The ends were cut back, 6 bases at V and 9 bases at J, with 21 bases in the middle. The CDR3 length is 16 residues. Germline CDR1 is MNHNS and CDR2 is SASEGT. CDR3 residues: CASSSGRLSASSPLHF. The CDR3 DNA reads TGTGCCAGCAGCTCAGGACGCTTAAGTGCTTCTTCACCCCTCCACTTT.

This clonotype came up a few times. J is TRBJ2-2 and V is TRBV24-1; the match to TRBD2 covers 9 bases. Germline CDR1 is KGHDR and CDR2 is SFDVKD. Trimming cost V 4 bases and J 3 bases; bases outside gene matches: 5. The CDR3 is 16 amino acids. The chain's CDR3 is CATSEPLAGHTGELFF. The DNA of the CDR3 is TGTGCCACCAGTGAACCTCTAGCGGGACACACCGGGGAGCTGTTTTTT.

The chain is built from TRBV5-1 and TRBJ2-4; TRBD1 might be the D (5 bases). This CDR3 region has 14 residues. Germline CDR1 is SGHRS and CDR2 is YFSETQ. Trimming removed 4 bases at V and 4 bases at J, with 12 bases between. CDR3 in amino acids: CASSRPTEKNIQYF. For the CDR3, the DNA is TGCGCCAGCAGCCGCCCGACAGAAAAAAACATTCAGTACTTC.

This clonotype was detected only a few times. CDR3: CASSLVRDTIYREQFF. The CDR3, as DNA: TGTGCCAGCAGCTTAGTCCGGGACACAATTTACCGTGAGCAGTTCTTC. The J gene is TRBJ2-1, the V gene TRBV11-2; tentatively, D is TRBD1 (6 bases). Per the germline V gene, CDR1 is SGHAT and CDR2 is FQNNGV. This CDR3 has 16 residues. The V and J ends lost 1 base and 9 bases respectively, with 19 bases between them.

This clonotype was detected a few times. The rearrangement links TRBV5-4 to TRBJ2-3; 9 positions match TRBD1. The V and J ends lost 1 base and 0 bases, in that order; junction bases with no gene match: 15. The CDR3 spans 20 residues. Germline CDR1 and CDR2: SGHNT and YYREEE (reference sequence). CDR3: CASSLLADRGSPTSTDTQYF. DNA of the CDR3: TGTGCCAGCAGCTTGTTGGCGGACAGGGGTTCCCCTACGAGCACAGATACGCAGTATTTT.

The chain has TRBV20-1 and TRBJ1-4; D unresolved. With 0 bases removed from V and 0 bases from J, the gap between germline ends came to 2 bases. From germline, CDR1 is DFQATT and CDR2 SNEGSKA (reference sequence). The CDR3 contains 13 residues. The CDR3 DNA sequence: TGCAGTGCTAGAGACCCAACTAATGAAAAACTGTTTTTT. Translation gives CSARDPTNEKLFF.

The V gene is TRBV5-1, the J gene TRBJ1-6; 8 bases match TRBD1. From germline, CDR1 is SGHRS and CDR2 YFSETQ. The CDR3 is 15 amino acids. The V segment lost 6 bases and the J segment 7 bases; nucleotides outside the gene matches: 9. CDR3 DNA sequence: TGCGCCAGCACCCCGTGGACAGGGCCAAATTCACCCCTCCACTTT. Residues: CASTPWTGPNSPLHF.